Below are 10 T cell receptor beta chains sequenced from a single sample in a study of blood T cell repertoires in COVID-19. The protocol was immunoSEQ multiplex PCR, while the TCRdb copy is restricted to in-frame clones and leaves out a portion. The data show some 310,000 clones, around 86% seen once. Sequencing used peripheral blood. The receptors originated from a man aged 45 to 65 with active or convalescent COVID-19.

The chain carries TRBV9 and TRBJ2-2, with TRBD2 matching over 8 bases. The germline gives CDR1 SGDLS, CDR2 YYNGEE. This CDR3 spans 15 amino acids. Trimming removed 4 bases from V and 0 bases from J; junction bases left unmatched: 2. CDR3 nucleotides: TGTGCCAGCAGCTCAGCGGGGGCGAACACCGGGGAGCTGTTTTTT. Translated, it gives CASSSAGANTGELFF. The full variable domain, its missing parts supplied by reference TRBV9 and TRBJ2-2, is DSGVTQTPKHLITATGQRVTLRCSPRSGDLSVYWYQQSLDQGLQFLIQYYNGEERAKGNILERFSAQQFPDLHSELNLSSLELGDSALYFCASSSAGANTGELFFGEGSRLTVL.

The rearrangement uses TRBV6-5 and TRBJ1-6, with D perhaps TRBD1 (5 bases). Per the germline V gene, CDR1 is MNHEY and CDR2 is SVGAGI. Between the trimmed V and J ends, which lost 6 bases and 15 bases, there was a span of 24 bases. This CDR3 is built from 15 residues. The CDR3 DNA reads TGTGCCAGCAGGCCGCGGGACTCCCTCGTCCCTCGCCTCCACTTT. Translated, it gives CASRPRDSLVPRLHF.

The chain is built from TRBV6-5 and TRBJ1-1; tentative D call: TRBD1 (5 bases). CDR3 length: 13 amino acids. The V and J ends lost 8 bases and 5 bases respectively, with 15 bases between them. Germline V gene data show CDR1 as MNHEY and CDR2 as SVGAGI. As DNA, the CDR3 is TGTGCCAGCTTTCGATCCGGGGGTACTGAAGCTTTCTTT. It codes for CASFRSGGTEAFF.

This chain links TRBV28 with TRBJ2-3; 14 bases are a match to TRBD2. V shed 6 bases and J 3 bases; nucleotides not matched to a gene: 11. CDR1 and CDR2 from the germline V gene are MDHEN and SYDVKM. The CDR3 spans 18 residues. The CDR3 DNA reads as TGTGCCAGCAGCCTGGGACTAGCGGGAGTTTGGGGAACAGATACGCAGTATTTT. Translation gives CASSLGLAGVWGTDTQYF.

The chain links TRBV30 to TRBJ1-2; D call uncertain. V lost 4 bases and J 1 base, leaving 22 bases between the germline ends. This CDR3 contains 17 residues. Germline V gives CDR1 GTSNPN, CDR2 SVGIG (reference sequence). The CDR3 region is CAWTLKPGRRINYGYTF. For the CDR3, the DNA is TGTGCCTGGACCCTGAAGCCGGGTCGGCGAATTAACTATGGCTACACCTTC.

This clone was seen only once. The chain couples TRBV5-8 to TRBJ2-3, with D possibly being TRBD2 (6 bases). Germline CDR1 SGHTS, CDR2 YDEGEE. Between the trimmed V and J ends, which lost 2 bases and 6 bases, there was a span of 13 bases. This CDR3 is built from 14 residues. In nucleotides, the CDR3 is TGTGCCAGCAGCTTTGGAGCGGGTGCGGATACGCAGTATTTT. It encodes CASSFGAGADTQYF.

This chain uses TRBV5-5 with TRBJ2-3; D uncertain. The CDR3 length is 15 residues. Germline CDR1 and CDR2: SGHKS and YYEKEE (reference sequence). V was shortened by 0 bases and J by 0 bases, with 8 bases between the two germline ends. Here the CDR3 DNA reads TGTGCCAGCAGCTTGGCCTCGACTAGCACAGATACGCAGTATTTT. It codes for CASSLASTSTDTQYF.

The rearrangement links TRBV28 to TRBJ2-7; TRBD1 agrees at 7 bases. The CDR3 length is 14 residues. V was pared by 5 bases and J by 5 bases, with 9 bases of the junction left unmatched. CDR1 and CDR2 from the germline V gene are MDHEN and SYDVKM. In DNA form, the CDR3 reads TGTGCCAGCAGTCTCCCAGACAGGGCAAACGAGCAGTACTTC. It encodes CASSLPDRANEQYF.

V and J are TRBV18 and TRBJ1-2; D is ambiguous. The CDR3 is 14 residues long. Germline loops: CDR1 KGHSH, CDR2 LQKENI. Trimming cost V 4 bases and J 6 bases, with 15 bases left between them. For the CDR3, the DNA is TGTGCCAGCTCACAAGGATTATTCGGGGATGGCTACACCTTC. Protein sequence: CASSQGLFGDGYTF.

The J gene is TRBJ2-1, the V gene TRBV2; a possible D gene is TRBD2 (6 bases). With 6 bases removed from V and 3 bases from J, the gap between germline ends came to 15 bases. The CDR3 has 15 residues. Germline values: CDR1 SNHLY, CDR2 FYNNEI. The CDR3: CASSGGFRDYNEQFF. CDR3 in DNA: TGTGCCAGCAGCGGAGGGTTTAGAGACTACAATGAGCAGTTCTTC.